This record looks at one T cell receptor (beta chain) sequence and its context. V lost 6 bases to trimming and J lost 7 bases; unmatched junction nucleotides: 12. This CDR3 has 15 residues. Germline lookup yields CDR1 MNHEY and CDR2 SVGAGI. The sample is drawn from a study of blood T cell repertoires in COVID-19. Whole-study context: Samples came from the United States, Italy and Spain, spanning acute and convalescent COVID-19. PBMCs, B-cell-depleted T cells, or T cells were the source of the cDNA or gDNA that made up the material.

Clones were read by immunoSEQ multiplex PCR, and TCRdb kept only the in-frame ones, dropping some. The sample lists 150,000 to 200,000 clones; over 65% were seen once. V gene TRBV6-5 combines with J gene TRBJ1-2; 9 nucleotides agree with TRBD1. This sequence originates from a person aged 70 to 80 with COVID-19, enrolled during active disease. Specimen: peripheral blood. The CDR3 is CASREPGTGTGGYTF. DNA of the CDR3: TGTGCCAGCAGAGAGCCCGGGACAGGGACTGGTGGCTACACCTTC.